The 27 T cell receptor beta chains below were found in one sample sequenced in a study of cytomegalovirus exposure and HLA in healthy donors. PCR primers comprised 60 Vbeta and 13 Jbeta primers. The method was immunoSEQ multiplex PCR; TCRdb's version includes in-frame clones alone and lacks a portion of them. The sample holds around 180,000 clones, 80% seen once. Sequencing was performed on PBMCs. These receptors were collected from a man between 35 and 55 years old in good health and CMV-seronegative.

J is TRBJ2-1 and V is TRBV19; D gene ambiguous. The germline V gene encodes CDR1 LNHDA and CDR2 SQIVND (reference sequence). V was trimmed by 0 bases and J by 6 bases, leaving 9 bases between them. This CDR3 spans 14 amino acids. The CDR3 here is CASSIDSRRNEQFF. In DNA, the CDR3 is TGTGCCAGTAGTATAGATAGCCGGCGCAATGAGCAGTTCTTC.

This sequence joins TRBV7-8 and TRBJ2-1; D possibly corresponds to TRBD1 (5 bases). Trimming cost V 5 bases and J 10 bases, with 12 bases left between them. Germline V gene lookup returns CDR1 SGHVS and CDR2 FQNEAQ. CDR3 length: 12 residues. This chain's CDR3 is CASSQTDREQFF. DNA for the CDR3: TGTGCCAGCAGCCAGACAGATAGGGAGCAGTTCTTC. Based on the CDR3 plus reference TRBV7-8 and TRBJ2-1, the full variable domain is GAGVSQSPRYKVAKRGQDVALRCDPISGHVSLFWYQQALGQGPEFLTYFQNEAQLDKSGLPSDRFFAERPEGSVSTLKIQRTQQEDSAVYLCASSQTDREQFFGPGTRLTVL.

V gene TRBV4-3 combines with J gene TRBJ1-3, with unresolved D. Germline-derived CDR1 and CDR2 are LGHNA and YSLEER. V gave up 1 base and J gave up 3 bases, with 13 bases separating them. The CDR3 spans 16 residues. CDR3 in amino acids: CASSQVTPRGGNTIYF. CDR3 bases: TGCGCCAGCAGCCAAGTTACTCCCCGCGGTGGAAACACCATATATTTT.

This clone was seen just once. The rearrangement uses TRBV7-2 and TRBJ2-5, with TRBD2 identical over 7 bases. The CDR3 extends over 15 amino acids. The V gene's germline CDR1 is SGHTA and CDR2 FQGNSA. With 5 bases clipped from V and 2 bases from J, the junction kept 8 bases outside the gene matches. Here the CDR3 DNA reads TGTGCCAGCAGCGATGTGACGGGGGGTCAAGAGACCCAGTACTTC. Its translation is CASSDVTGGQETQYF.

The V call is TRBV2, the J call TRBJ2-1, with D possibly matching TRBD1 (5 bases). CDR1 is SNHLY and CDR2 is FYNNEI in the germline V gene. Between the trimmed V and J ends, which lost 5 bases and 1 base, there was a span of 12 bases. The CDR3 contains 15 residues. The CDR3 reads CASSMSRGSYNEQFF. In DNA, the CDR3 is TGTGCCAGCAGTATGAGTAGGGGATCCTACAATGAGCAGTTCTTC.

This clone was seen more than once but under ten times. This chain joins TRBV4-1 and TRBJ2-7; 10 bases are a match to TRBD2. The ends lost 1 base at V and 1 base at J; junction bases unmatched: 4. The CDR3 sequence is 16 residues long. The germline V gene encodes CDR1 MGHRA and CDR2 YSYEKL. CDR3: CASSQGTSGFSYEQYF. The CDR3 DNA sequence: TGCGCCAGCAGCCAAGGGACTAGCGGATTTTCCTACGAGCAGTACTTC.

The chain uses TRBV27 and TRBJ1-2, with 7 nucleotides matching TRBD1. The CDR3 sequence is 17 residues long. Germline CDR1 and CDR2: MNHEY and SMNVEV (reference sequence). Losses at the gene ends were 1 base for V and 6 bases for J; bases not matched to a gene: 14. CDR3 in DNA: TGTGCCAGCAGTTTATACCCGACAGGGCACGATCAGAATGGCTACACCTTC. Its translation: CASSLYPTGHDQNGYTF.

J is TRBJ1-2 and V is TRBV4-1; 10 nucleotides line up with TRBD1. This CDR3 comprises 14 residues. Germline CDR1 and CDR2: MGHRA and YSYEKL. With V trimmed by 2 bases and J by 6 bases, 3 bases remained unmatched. Written as DNA, the CDR3 is TGCGCCAGCAGCCAACGACAGGGGGCTGATGGCTACACCTTC. Translating it yields CASSQRQGADGYTF.

The chain uses TRBV7-9 and TRBJ2-1; D is possibly TRBD2 (6 bases). Trimming left V 5 bases short and J 8 bases short, with 13 bases between. The CDR3 is made up of 13 amino acids. From germline, CDR1 is SEHNR and CDR2 FQNEAQ (reference sequence). CDR3 sequence: CASSILGGDEQFF. The CDR3 DNA follows: TGTGCCAGCAGCATCCTTGGAGGGGATGAGCAGTTCTTC.

The chain employs TRBV7-2 and TRBJ2-5; 13 bases line up with TRBD2. Germline V CDR1 and CDR2: SGHTA, FQGNSA. The CDR3 is made up of 17 amino acids. V shed 5 bases, J shed 7 bases, and the junction held 13 bases outside the gene matches. This chain's CDR3 is CASSPGLAGVGDATQYF. The CDR3 DNA follows: TGTGCCAGCAGCCCCGGACTAGCGGGAGTGGGGGATGCGACCCAGTACTTC. Combining the CDR3 with reference TRBV7-2 and TRBJ2-5 gives the whole variable domain GAGVSQSPSNKVTEKGKDVELRCDPISGHTALYWYRQSLGQGLEFLIYFQGNSAPDKSGLPSDRFSAERTGGSVSTLTIQRTQQEDSAVYLCASSPGLAGVGDATQYFGPGTRLLVL.

This chain uses TRBV4-1 with TRBJ2-2; a weak D match, TRBD2 (6 bases). CDR3 length: 14 residues. Germline CDR1 MGHRA, CDR2 YSYEKL. V was cut by 0 bases and J by 7 bases, with 9 bases left in between. In nucleotides, the CDR3 is TGCGCCAGCAGCCAAGATGGAGGGTACGGGGAGCTGTTTTTT. Translating gives CASSQDGGYGELFF.

The chain links TRBV19 to TRBJ2-3; 7 positions agree with TRBD1. Germline V gene lookup returns CDR1 LNHDA and CDR2 SQIVND (reference sequence). The junction had 9 bases not matched to a gene; V was cut back by 6 bases and J by 0 bases. The CDR3 is 16 amino acids. This CDR3 is CASSRTGAPSTDTQYF. The CDR3 coding sequence is TGTGCCAGTAGCCGAACAGGGGCCCCTAGCACAGATACGCAGTATTTT.

The chain couples TRBV7-2 to TRBJ2-7; D may be TRBD2 (5 bases). The ends were cut back, 5 bases at V and 6 bases at J, with 17 bases in the middle. Germline CDR1 and CDR2: SGHTA and FQGNSA. The CDR3 runs to 14 residues. The CDR3 nucleotides are TGTGCCAGCAGCCGGGAATGGACTGTATCCGAGCAGTACTTC. Protein product: CASSREWTVSEQYF.

This clone was found a few times. V and J are TRBV5-6 and TRBJ2-1, with D perhaps matching TRBD2 (5 bases). The germline V gene has CDR1 SGHDT and CDR2 YYEEEE. The V end lost 0 bases, the J end lost 4 bases, and 8 bases lay between the germline ends. The CDR3 sequence is 14 residues long. CDR3 nucleotide sequence: TGTGCCAGCAGCTTGGGACTATTATACAATGAGCAGTTCTTC. Translating gives CASSLGLLYNEQFF.

The rearrangement links TRBV27 to TRBJ2-2, with D possibly matching TRBD1 (6 bases). V was cut by 5 bases and J by 3 bases, with 13 bases left in between. The CDR3 spans 15 residues. Germline values: CDR1 MNHEY, CDR2 SMNVEV (reference sequence). The CDR3 nucleotides read TGTGCCAGCAGTCCACAGGGCGAGGACACCGGGGAGCTGTTTTTT. Protein sequence: CASSPQGEDTGELFF.

The genes are TRBV2 and TRBJ1-5; TRBD1 aligns across 8 bases. The CDR3 has 14 residues. CDR1 SNHLY and CDR2 FYNNEI come from the germline V gene. The trim removed 8 bases at V and 4 bases at J, leaving 7 bases unmatched. The CDR3 region has the DNA TGTGCCAGCCACCGGGACAGGAATAATCAGCCCCAGCATTTT. Protein sequence: CASHRDRNNQPQHF.

This chain uses TRBV30 with TRBJ1-5; possible D gene TRBD1, 6 bases. Per germline, CDR1 GTSNPN and CDR2 SVGIG (reference sequence). V was pared by 3 bases and J by 7 bases, with 16 bases between. This CDR3 region has 14 residues. CDR3 in amino acids: CAWRAQGWGQPQHF. In DNA, the CDR3 is TGTGCCTGGAGGGCGCAGGGGTGGGGGCAGCCCCAGCATTTT.

V gene TRBV5-4 combines with J gene TRBJ2-1; weak D call: TRBD2 (5 bases). Germline values: CDR1 SGHNT, CDR2 YYREEE (reference sequence). V lost 3 bases to trimming and J lost 3 bases, with 13 bases between them. The CDR3 totals 15 residues. The CDR3 reads CASSSEGRGYNEQFF. Here the CDR3 DNA reads TGTGCCAGCAGCTCCGAGGGTAGAGGCTACAATGAGCAGTTCTTC.

The rearrangement uses TRBV7-3 and TRBJ2-1; TRBD2 aligns across 11 bases. The J segment lost 3 bases and the V segment lost 5 bases, leaving 6 bases of the junction unmatched. The CDR3 consists of 16 residues. Germline V gives CDR1 SGHTA, CDR2 FQGTGA. CDR3 amino acids: CASSPAGTSGYNEQFF. The DNA of the CDR3 is TGTGCCAGCAGCCCCGCCGGGACTAGCGGCTACAATGAGCAGTTCTTC.

The J gene is TRBJ1-5, the V gene TRBV27; D remains ambiguous. Germline V gives CDR1 MNHEY, CDR2 SMNVEV (reference sequence). The CDR3 sequence is 14 residues long. V gave up 6 bases and J gave up 1 base, with 10 bases separating them. CDR3 bases: TGTGCCAGCAGCTCCCTGGGCAGCAATCAGCCCCAGCATTTT. Protein product: CASSSLGSNQPQHF.

This chain uses TRBV27 with TRBJ2-2, with 7 bases that match TRBD2. Germline assignment: CDR1 MNHEY and CDR2 SMNVEV (reference sequence). V shed 6 bases and J 3 bases; nucleotides not matched to a gene: 4. The CDR3 extends over 14 amino acids. In nucleotides, the CDR3 is TGTGCCAGCAGATACGGGGGGTACACCGGGGAGCTGTTTTTT. Protein sequence: CASRYGGYTGELFF.

The rearrangement uses TRBV11-3 and TRBJ2-3; 12 bases agree with TRBD2. The CDR3 length is 17 residues. Germline CDR1 reads SGHNT; CDR2 reads YENEEA. J was trimmed by 3 bases and V by 5 bases; bases with no gene match: 9. CDR3 sequence reads: CASSAGTSGFGTDTQYF. The CDR3 nucleotides are TGTGCCAGCAGCGCCGGGACTAGCGGGTTCGGTACAGATACGCAGTATTTT.

The chain links TRBV2 to TRBJ2-1, with a tentative D call TRBD1 (6 bases). Between the trimmed V and J ends, which lost 2 bases and 4 bases, there was a span of 9 bases. Germline loops: CDR1 SNHLY, CDR2 FYNNEI. The CDR3 loop spans 14 amino acids. CDR3 residues: CASSEQGYYNEQFF. The CDR3 bases are TGTGCCAGCAGTGAACAGGGGTATTACAATGAGCAGTTCTTC.

The chain couples TRBV29-1 to TRBJ2-3; a weak D match, TRBD2 (5 bases). This CDR3 spans 14 amino acids. V dropped 2 bases and J dropped 0 bases, with 9 bases sitting between them. Germline values: CDR1 SQVTM, CDR2 ANQGSEA. In nucleotides, the CDR3 is TGCAGCGTTGAACGGGAACTCAGCACAGATACGCAGTATTTT. Amino acids: CSVERELSTDTQYF.

V usage is TRBV4-3 and J usage is TRBJ1-2, with 8 bases fitting TRBD1. CDR3 size: 13 residues. J lost 7 bases, V lost 1 base, and 2 bases had no gene match. Germline assignment: CDR1 LGHNA and CDR2 YSLEER. The CDR3 loop is CASSQAGQGGYTF. CDR3 DNA sequence: TGCGCCAGCAGCCAAGCAGGACAGGGTGGCTACACCTTC.

V usage is TRBV5-1 and J usage is TRBJ1-5; D gene uncertain. The V and J ends lost 0 bases and 1 base respectively, with 8 bases between them. The CDR3 runs to 15 residues. CDR1 is SGHRS and CDR2 is YFSETQ in the germline V gene. The DNA for the CDR3 is TGCGCCAGCAGCTTGGGCGATATAAGCAATCAGCCCCAGCATTTT. Translation gives CASSLGDISNQPQHF. Complete variable domain (other parts from reference TRBV5-1 and TRBJ1-5): KAGVTQTPRYLIKTRGQQVTLSCSPISGHRSVSWYQQTPGQGLQFLFEYFSETQRNKGNFPGRFSGRQFSNSRSEMNVSTLELGDSALYLCASSLGDISNQPQHFGDGTRLSIL.

This rearrangement joins TRBV7-8 to TRBJ1-1; D is ambiguous. Trimming took off 4 bases at V and 0 bases at J, with 9 bases between the two ends. CDR3 length equals 14 residues. The V gene's germline CDR1 is SGHVS and CDR2 FQNEAQ. In nucleotides, the CDR3 is TGTGCCAGCAGCTCTAACAGCCTGAACACTGAAGCTTTCTTT. This sequence encodes CASSSNSLNTEAFF.